The present T cell receptor (beta chain) was sequenced within a study of OX40 agonist ivuxolimab in advanced cancers. Whole-study results and caveats: It was not determined which antigens were specifically recognized by the peripheral T cells that had undergone clonal expansion.

Comment on this clone: Its antigen is still unknown.

Generated by immunoSEQ multiplex PCR, the TCRdb table keeps only in-frame clones and is missing some. This table holds roughly 60,000 clones, about 90% found once. This TCR came from an adult with an advanced solid tumor such as melanoma, head and neck, liver or kidney cancer. The material was CD4+ or CD8+ T cells sorted from blood, obtained in a trial of the OX40 agonist ivuxolimab.

The CDR3 sequence is CASRLAGASETQYF. Here the CDR3 DNA reads TGTGCCAGCAGGCTAGCGGGAGCAAGTGAGACCCAGTACTTC. The chain employs TRBV11-2 and TRBJ2-5, with 10 bases fitting TRBD2. The CDR3 is 14 amino acids. The J segment lost 5 bases and the V segment lost 6 bases, leaving 6 bases of the junction unmatched. Germline lookup yields CDR1 SGHAT and CDR2 FQNNGV.